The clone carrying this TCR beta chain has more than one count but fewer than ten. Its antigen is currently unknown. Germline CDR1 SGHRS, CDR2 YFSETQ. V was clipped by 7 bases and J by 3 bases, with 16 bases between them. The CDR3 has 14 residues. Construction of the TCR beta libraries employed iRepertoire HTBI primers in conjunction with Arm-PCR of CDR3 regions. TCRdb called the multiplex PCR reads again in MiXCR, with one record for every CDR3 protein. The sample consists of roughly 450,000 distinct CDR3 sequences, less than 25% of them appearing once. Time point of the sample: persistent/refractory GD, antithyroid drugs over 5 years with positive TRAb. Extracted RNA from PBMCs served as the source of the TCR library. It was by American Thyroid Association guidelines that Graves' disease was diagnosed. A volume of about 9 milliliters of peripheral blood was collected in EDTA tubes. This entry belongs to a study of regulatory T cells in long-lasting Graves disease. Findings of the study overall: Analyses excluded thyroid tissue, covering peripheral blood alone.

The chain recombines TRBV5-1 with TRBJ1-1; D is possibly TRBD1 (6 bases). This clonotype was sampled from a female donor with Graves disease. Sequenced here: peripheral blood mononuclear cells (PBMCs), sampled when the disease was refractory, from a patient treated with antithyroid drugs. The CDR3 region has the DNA TGCGCCAGCGCCGGGGGCGCAGTCGACACTGAAGCTTTCTTT. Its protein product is CASAGGAVDTEAFF.